These 27 T cell receptor beta chains originate from one sample sequenced in a study of shared clonotypes between healthy human individuals. Profiled with immunoSEQ multiplex PCR; TCRdb holds only in-frame clones, not every one. This table has about 1 million clones, around four fifths appearing once. The sample was memory CD4+ T cells sorted from blood. Subset: CD45RA-negative fraction. The receptor source for this set is a man aged 18 to 29 in good health.

V and J are TRBV5-4 and TRBJ2-3; TRBD2 matches at 13 bases. The CDR3 contains 16 residues. CDR1 is SGHNT, CDR2 YYREEE, per germline (reference sequence). With 4 bases clipped from V and 1 base from J, the junction kept 3 bases outside the gene matches. CDR3 amino acids: CASSPGTSGGTDTQYF. The CDR3 bases are TGTGCCAGCAGCCCGGGGACTAGCGGGGGCACAGATACGCAGTATTTT.

This clone has a single count. The chain uses TRBV2 and TRBJ1-1, with TRBD1 identical over 7 bases. The germline gives CDR1 SNHLY, CDR2 FYNNEI. The CDR3 has 13 residues. J lost 4 bases, V lost 5 bases, and 4 bases had no gene match. The CDR3 DNA sequence: TGTGCCAGCAGTCCGACAGGGACCACTGAAGCTTTCTTT. As protein: CASSPTGTTEAFF.

This chain uses TRBV30 with TRBJ2-7; D perhaps matches TRBD2 (5 bases). V was shortened by 3 bases and J by 6 bases, with 9 bases between the two germline ends. CDR1 and CDR2 from the germline V gene are GTSNPN and SVGIG (reference sequence). The CDR3 has 11 residues. Written as DNA, the CDR3 is TGTGCCTGGAGCGCCCGGGGCGAGCAGTACTTC. It specifies CAWSARGEQYF.

V usage is TRBV15 and J usage is TRBJ2-5; D gene uncertain. Per the germline V gene, CDR1 is LNHNV and CDR2 is YYDKDF (reference sequence). The V end was cut by 3 bases, the J end by 3 bases, with 8 bases between. The CDR3 is 13 residues long. CDR3 loop: CATSRGKEETQYF. The CDR3 DNA reads as TGTGCCACCAGCAGGGGCAAGGAAGAGACCCAGTACTTC.

The rearrangement links TRBV7-8 to TRBJ2-7; 11 bases are a match to TRBD2. The germline V gene has CDR1 SGHVS and CDR2 FQNEAQ. Unmatched junction bases numbered 7, after V lost 0 bases and J lost 0 bases. This CDR3 is 18 amino acids long. CDR3 in DNA: TGTGCCAGCAGCTTAGCCCCTAGCGGGGGGATTAGCTCCTACGAGCAGTACTTC. This gives the protein CASSLAPSGGISSYEQYF.

The chain couples TRBV2 to TRBJ2-3; D remains ambiguous. V was pared by 11 bases and J by 0 bases, with 15 bases between. Germline V gene data show CDR1 as SNHLY and CDR2 as FYNNEI. The CDR3 runs to 14 residues. The CDR3 nucleotides are TGTGCCTCCCAATCCCACTCTAGCACAGATACGCAGTATTTT. Residues: CASQSHSSTDTQYF.

This clone was observed a few times. Other DNA variants within this sample encode the same CDR3. The chain combines TRBV2 with TRBJ1-1; no clear D gene. The length of the CDR3 is 13 residues. Germline V gives CDR1 SNHLY, CDR2 FYNNEI. V was clipped by 2 bases and J by 1 base, with 5 bases between them. In DNA form, the CDR3 reads TGTGCCAGCAGTGAAAACACGAACACTGAAGCTTTCTTT. It yields the protein CASSENTNTEAFF.

The chain joins TRBV2 to TRBJ2-7; 8 bases fit TRBD1. CDR1 SNHLY and CDR2 FYNNEI come from the germline V gene. The CDR3 has 15 amino acids. With V trimmed by 7 bases and J by 3 bases, 11 bases remained unmatched. This chain's CDR3 is CASKLTGQALYEQYF. DNA for the CDR3: TGTGCCAGCAAATTAACGGGACAGGCGCTCTACGAGCAGTACTTC.

Notes on this clone: A read error is likely here: a far larger clone is one base away. The genes are TRBV9 and TRBJ2-3, with a weak D call TRBD2 (6 bases). CDR3 length: 15 amino acids. CDR1 is SGDLS, CDR2 YYNGEE, per germline. Trimming pared 3 bases from V and 5 bases from J, leaving 16 bases between. Here the CDR3 reads CASSAAGRSLDTQYF. The DNA of the CDR3 is TGTGCCAGCAGCGCCGCAGGGAGGTCATTAGATACGCAGTATTTT.

This clone has just a few counts. V is TRBV18 and J is TRBJ2-3; D possibly matches TRBD1 or TRBD2 (7 bases each). V lost 5 bases and J lost 4, with 16 bases in between. CDR3 length equals 15 residues. Per germline, CDR1 KGHSH and CDR2 LQKENI. CDR3 sequence (DNA): TGTGCCAGCTCAGCCTTACAGGGGAGGGCAGATACGCAGTATTTT. It is translated as CASSALQGRADTQYF.

The genes are TRBV7-6 and TRBJ2-3; 9 bases agree with TRBD2. The junction had 11 bases not matched to a gene; V was cut back by 2 bases and J by 5 bases. The CDR3 covers 17 residues. Germline loops: CDR1 SGHVS, CDR2 FNYEAQ. CDR3 bases: TGTGCCAGCAGCTTATATCGAGCGGGAGGCCCTGGAGATACGCAGTATTTT. Amino acid sequence: CASSLYRAGGPGDTQYF.

This clone was observed once. The chain has TRBV5-1 and TRBJ2-3; 7 nucleotides match TRBD2. V shed 1 base, J shed 1 base, and the junction held 0 bases outside the gene matches. Germline-derived CDR1 and CDR2 are SGHRS and YFSETQ. The CDR3 contains 14 residues. The CDR3 sequence: CASSLLAGTDTQYF. CDR3 DNA: TGCGCCAGCAGCTTGCTAGCGGGCACAGATACGCAGTATTTT.

The rearrangement links TRBV2 to TRBJ2-6; 7 bases line up with TRBD1. The CDR3 has 15 amino acids. V lost 7 bases, J lost 0 bases, and 3 bases stayed unmatched. Germline V gene data show CDR1 as SNHLY and CDR2 as FYNNEI. The DNA for the CDR3 is TGTGCCAGCACGGGACAGAGCTCTGGGGCCAACGTCCTGACTTTC. It specifies CASTGQSSGANVLTF.

Written as DNA, the CDR3 is TGTGCCAGCAGCGTAGATGGACAACTCTACGAGCAGTACTTC. Its protein is CASSVDGQLYEQYF. The chain links TRBV9 to TRBJ2-7; perhaps TRBD1 as D (5 bases). This CDR3 is built from 14 residues. Trimming stripped 0 bases from V and 3 bases from J, with 10 bases between. From germline, CDR1 is SGDLS and CDR2 YYNGEE.

On this clone: The same CDR3 arises from other DNA sequences in this sample as well. V is TRBV19 and J is TRBJ1-6; no definite D call. With 4 bases removed from V and 0 bases from J, the gap between germline ends came to 1 base. Germline assignment: CDR1 LNHDA and CDR2 SQIVND (reference sequence). The CDR3 totals 13 residues. CDR3 protein: CASSSSYNSPLHF. The CDR3 nucleotides read TGTGCCAGTAGTAGCTCCTATAATTCACCCCTCCACTTT.

V usage is TRBV5-6 and J usage is TRBJ2-5; 7 bases align to TRBD1. The CDR3 runs 14 residues. V lost 2 bases to trimming and J lost 4 bases; unmatched junction nucleotides: 5. Per the germline V gene, CDR1 is SGHDT and CDR2 is YYEEEE. CDR3 sequence: CASSFIGQAETQYF. The CDR3 region has the DNA TGTGCCAGCAGCTTTATCGGACAGGCAGAGACCCAGTACTTC.

Concerning this clone: This CDR3 is also generated by other DNA sequences in the sample. V gene TRBV7-2 combines with J gene TRBJ2-2; D not resolved. This CDR3 is built from 13 residues. The germline V and J ends were trimmed by 2 bases and 4 bases, with 5 bases remaining between them. The germline gives CDR1 SGHTA, CDR2 FQGNSA. The CDR3 loop reads CASSLQVTGELFF. CDR3 bases: TGTGCCAGCAGCTTACAAGTCACCGGGGAGCTGTTTTTT. The variable domain in full, with the rest retrieved from reference TRBV7-2 and TRBJ2-2, is GAGVSQSPSNKVTEKGKDVELRCDPISGHTALYWYRQSLGQGLEFLIYFQGNSAPDKSGLPSDRFSAERTGGSVSTLTIQRTQQEDSAVYLCASSLQVTGELFFGEGSRLTVL.

The chain links TRBV7-2 to TRBJ1-5, with D hard to call. The germline CDR1 and CDR2 sequences are SGHTA and FQGNSA. The ends were cut back, 6 bases at V and 3 bases at J, with 6 bases in the middle. The CDR3 totals 12 residues. As DNA, the CDR3 is TGTGCCAGCAGTATGGTCAATCAGCCCCAGCATTTT. It specifies CASSMVNQPQHF.

This clone was found a few times. V and J are TRBV6-1 and TRBJ2-7; maybe TRBD1 (7 bases). V lost 4 bases to trimming and J lost 6 bases, with 25 bases between them. This CDR3 region has 17 residues. In germline, CDR1 is MNHNS, CDR2 SASEGT. CDR3 sequence: CASSGPTSFRGVGEQYF. The CDR3 DNA is TGTGCCAGCAGTGGGCCCACTTCATTCAGGGGGGTAGGCGAGCAGTACTTC.

The chain couples TRBV6-1 to TRBJ2-2; D perhaps matches TRBD2 (6 bases). The CDR3 sequence is 14 residues long. The germline V and J ends were trimmed by 6 bases and 5 bases, with 13 bases remaining between them. Germline V gene lookup returns CDR1 MNHNS and CDR2 SASEGT. The CDR3, as DNA: TGTGCCAGCAGAGTTGGGACTGCTACCGGGGAGCTGTTTTTT. This encodes CASRVGTATGELFF.

The gene calls are TRBV10-2 and TRBJ1-4; 9 positions match TRBD1. CDR3 length equals 14 residues. Germline V gene sequence: CDR1 WSHSY, CDR2 SAAADI. The V gene end was trimmed by 5 bases and the J gene end by 7 bases; junction bases not matched to a gene: 5. In DNA, the CDR3 is TGCGCCAGCAGTACCGGGACAGGGCCTGAAAAACTGTTTTTT. Its translation: CASSTGTGPEKLFF.

This clone was found once. V usage is TRBV15 and J usage is TRBJ1-1; 9 nucleotides align to TRBD1. The CDR3 is 16 residues long. V trimming: 4 bases; J trimming: 2 bases; junction bases outside the gene matches: 8. The germline CDR1 and CDR2 sequences are LNHNV and YYDKDF (reference sequence). The CDR3 DNA follows: TGTGCCACCAGCAAGGGCCTGACAGGGGGTAACACTGAAGCTTTCTTT. Translating it yields CATSKGLTGGNTEAFF. Complete variable domain (other parts from reference TRBV15 and TRBJ1-1): DAMVIQNPRYQVTQFGKPVTLSCSQTLNHNVMYWYQQKSSQAPKLLFHYYDKDFNNEADTPDNFQSRRPNTSFCFLDIRSPGLGDTAMYLCATSKGLTGGNTEAFFGQGTRLTVV.

The CDR3 loop reads CASRDNVGAGSYEQYF. DNA of the CDR3: TGCGCCAGCAGGGATAATGTGGGGGCGGGCTCCTACGAGCAGTACTTC. V is TRBV10-2 and J is TRBJ2-7; D perhaps matches TRBD1 (6 bases). The CDR3 has 16 residues. Trimming removed 6 bases from V and 0 bases from J, with 18 bases in between. CDR1 and CDR2 from the germline V gene are WSHSY and SAAADI.

This CDR3 reads CASSSRHTDTQYF. The CDR3 DNA sequence: TGTGCCAGTAGTAGCCGCCACACAGATACGCAGTATTTT. The chain carries TRBV19 and TRBJ2-3; D gene unclear. The length of the CDR3 is 13 residues. Trimming removed 4 bases from V and 2 bases from J, with 7 bases in between. Per germline, CDR1 LNHDA and CDR2 SQIVND (reference sequence).

The chain carries TRBV30 and TRBJ2-7; D may be TRBD1 (5 bases). CDR3 size: 12 residues. Germline-derived CDR1 and CDR2 are GTSNPN and SVGIG (reference sequence). The V end lost 0 bases, the J end lost 3 bases, and 6 bases lay between the germline ends. The CDR3 is CAWSVGDYEQYF. In DNA, the CDR3 is TGTGCCTGGAGTGTAGGGGACTACGAGCAGTACTTC.

Only one count was recorded for this clone. V is TRBV7-3 and J is TRBJ2-3, with D unresolved. The germline V and J ends were trimmed by 2 bases and 0 bases, with 3 bases remaining between them. The CDR3 is 13 amino acids. Germline CDR1 SGHTA, CDR2 FQGTGA. The CDR3 loop reads CASSLYSTDTQYF. The CDR3 bases are TGTGCCAGCAGCTTATACAGCACAGATACGCAGTATTTT.

As to this clone: This CDR3 is also generated by other DNA sequences in the sample. This chain joins TRBV7-2 and TRBJ2-7; TRBD2 matches at 11 bases. V dropped 5 bases and J dropped 1; count of bases not matched to a gene: 4. The CDR3 runs to 15 residues. CDR1 is SGHTA and CDR2 is FQGNSA in the germline V gene. CDR3 residues: CASSQRTSGSYEQYF. CDR3 in DNA: TGTGCCAGCAGCCAAAGGACTAGCGGGTCCTACGAGCAGTACTTC.